Shown below are 10 T cell receptor beta chains from a single sample sequenced in a study of OX40 agonist ivuxolimab in advanced cancers. Sequencing was performed with immunoSEQ multiplex PCR; in TCRdb, only in-frame clones are kept and a portion is missing. The sample lists approximately 77,000 clones, approximately 87% occurring once. Sequenced material: CD4+ or CD8+ T cells sorted from blood, taken in a trial of the OX40 agonist ivuxolimab. Source of these receptors: an adult with an advanced solid tumor such as melanoma, head and neck, liver or kidney cancer.

This chain joins TRBV19 and TRBJ1-1, with D uncertain. CDR3 length: 13 residues. In germline, CDR1 is LNHDA, CDR2 SQIVND (reference sequence). Trimming shortened V by 5 bases and J by 0 bases, and 7 bases separated the two germline ends. CDR3 protein: CASSFTLNTEAFF. The DNA for the CDR3 is TGTGCCAGTAGTTTTACACTGAACACTGAAGCTTTCTTT.

This chain links TRBV11-2 with TRBJ2-7, with TRBD1 matching 7 bases. The CDR3 spans 12 residues. Germline CDR1 is SGHAT and CDR2 is FQNNGV. Trimming removed 4 bases from V and 11 bases from J; junction bases left unmatched: 8. CDR3 sequence reads: CASSSRQGPEYF. CDR3 bases: TGTGCCAGCAGCTCCCGACAGGGTCCGGAGTACTTC.

The chain has TRBV27 and TRBJ2-1, with D perhaps matching TRBD1 or TRBD2 (6 bases each). CDR1 and CDR2 (germline): MNHEY, SMNVEV (reference sequence). Trimming cost V 2 bases and J 11 bases, with 13 bases left between them. This CDR3 comprises 13 residues. CDR3: CASSLRRDTKQFF. DNA of the CDR3: TGTGCCAGCAGTTTACGGCGGGACACAAAGCAGTTCTTC.

V is TRBV5-1 and J is TRBJ2-7, with 8 bases matching TRBD1. Per the germline V gene, CDR1 is SGHRS and CDR2 is YFSETQ. The CDR3 is 15 amino acids. The V gene end was trimmed by 4 bases and the J gene end by 5 bases; junction bases not matched to a gene: 11. As DNA, the CDR3 is TGCGCCAGCAGCCTCCAGGGGGCCCGAGGGGACGAGCAGTACTTC. This codes for CASSLQGARGDEQYF.

The CDR3, as DNA: TGTGCCAGCAGCTTAAATACCGGGGGGGCCGGAGAGACCCAGTACTTC. Its protein is CASSLNTGGAGETQYF. The chain carries TRBV7-2 and TRBJ2-5; 8 bases are a match to TRBD2. This CDR3 has 16 amino acids. The V gene's germline CDR1 is SGHTA and CDR2 FQGNSA. J gave up 4 bases and V 2 bases, and 9 bases lay outside the gene matches.

The CDR3 DNA sequence: TGTGCCAGCAGCTCTCAGACACCCGGCGAGCAGTACTTC. Translated, it gives CASSSQTPGEQYF. This chain uses TRBV7-3 with TRBJ2-7, with D unclear. CDR3 length: 13 residues. CDR1 and CDR2 (germline): SGHTA, FQGTGA. Deletions cut 4 bases from V and 6 bases from J, with 13 bases between.

V is TRBV4-1 and J is TRBJ2-3; 8 bases are a match to TRBD1. With V trimmed by 5 bases and J by 3 bases, 10 bases remained unmatched. Germline V CDR1 and CDR2: MGHRA, YSYEKL. CDR3 length equals 16 residues. CDR3 amino acids: CASSARQGMRTDTQYF. For the CDR3, the DNA is TGCGCCAGCAGCGCCCGACAGGGGATGAGGACAGATACGCAGTATTTT.

The V call is TRBV29-1, the J call TRBJ2-3, with 7 positions matching TRBD1. This CDR3 has 15 residues. The germline V gene has CDR1 SQVTM and CDR2 ANQGSEA. J was trimmed by 1 base and V by 2 bases; bases with no gene match: 6. The CDR3: CSVEWVTGGTDTQYF. The CDR3 DNA is TGCAGCGTTGAATGGGTCACAGGGGGCACAGATACGCAGTATTTT.

V gene TRBV11-2 combines with J gene TRBJ2-5; D gene unclear. The J call may be incorrect, as the DNA end agrees better with TRBJ2-7. Germline V gene data show CDR1 as SGHAT and CDR2 as FQNNGV. The length of the CDR3 is 15 residues. The CDR3 protein is CASSLEVGPSYEQYF. CDR3 coding DNA: TGTGCCAGCAGCTTAGAGGTGGGTCCCTCCTACGAGCAGTACTTC.

The genes are TRBV2 and TRBJ2-5; D may match TRBD1 or TRBD2 (5 bases each). The germline V gene has CDR1 SNHLY and CDR2 FYNNEI. The CDR3 has 14 residues. V gave up 2 bases and J gave up 5 bases, with 12 bases separating them. The CDR3 protein is CASSEWAEGETQYF. The CDR3 coding sequence is TGTGCCAGCAGTGAATGGGCTGAGGGGGAGACCCAGTACTTC.